The 32 T cell receptor beta chains reported below all come from one sample, sequenced in a study of T cells in Graves' hyperthyroidism and ophthalmopathy. The TCR beta CDR3 regions underwent amplification using RNA transcripts as the source. TCR CDR3 underwent first-round RT-PCR with the HTBI primer set. Using its own MiXCR run on the multiplex PCR reads, TCRdb lists one record per CDR3 protein. The sample has under 700,000 distinct CDR3 sequences; 15% to 20% are singletons. Sequenced sample: blood. The receptors come from a woman between 18 and 29 years old with Graves' hyperthyroidism.

The rearrangement links TRBV20-1 to TRBJ1-5, with D tentatively TRBD1 (6 bases). Trimming stripped 4 bases from V and 3 bases from J, with 10 bases between. The germline gives CDR1 DFQATT, CDR2 SNEGSKA (reference sequence). The CDR3 has 13 amino acids. The CDR3 is CSAIRGFNQPQHF. DNA of the CDR3: TGCAGTGCTATCAGGGGATTCAATCAGCCCCAGCATTTT.

This clonotype was detected ten times or more. The chain combines TRBV27 with TRBJ2-5, with D possibly called TRBD1 or TRBD2 (5 bases each). The CDR3 has 13 amino acids. Trimming cost V 2 bases and J 4 bases, with 8 bases left between them. The germline V gene has CDR1 MNHEY and CDR2 SMNVEV (reference sequence). The CDR3: CASSLTGTETQYF. The CDR3 nucleotides read TGTGCCAGCAGTTTAACCGGGACAGAGACCCAGTACTTC.

This clonotype has at least ten counts. The rearrangement uses TRBV7-2 and TRBJ2-7; TRBD2 might be the D (6 bases). The V and J ends lost 1 base and 2 bases respectively, with 9 bases between them. The V gene's germline CDR1 is SGHTA and CDR2 FQGNSA. The CDR3 is 14 amino acids. The CDR3 DNA follows: TGTGCCAGCAGCTTAGTCAGGGAGGCCTACGAGCAGTACTTC. The encoded protein is CASSLVREAYEQYF. Full variable domain (remainder filled in from reference TRBV7-2 and TRBJ2-7): GAGVSQSPSNKVTEKGKDVELRCDPISGHTALYWYRQSLGQGLEFLIYFQGNSAPDKSGLPSDRFSAERTGGSVSTLTIQRTQQEDSAVYLCASSLVREAYEQYFGPGTRLTVT.

The rearrangement links TRBV10-2 to TRBJ2-1; 7 nucleotides match TRBD2. Germline CDR1 reads WSHSY; CDR2 reads SAAADI. The CDR3 loop spans 15 amino acids. V shed 2 bases, J shed 4 bases, and the junction held 5 bases outside the gene matches. CDR3 DNA sequence: TGCGCCAGCAGTGAGACGTCGGGGGGTTACAATGAGCAGTTCTTC. Protein product: CASSETSGGYNEQFF.

This clonotype was seen a few times. The chain recombines TRBV4-2 with TRBJ2-3; 10 positions match TRBD2. Germline V lookup: CDR1 LGHNA, CDR2 YNFKEQ. The CDR3 runs 20 residues. V shed 4 bases, J shed 1 base, and the junction held 17 bases outside the gene matches. The CDR3 is CASSLKGLAGVQGGTDTQYF. The CDR3 DNA sequence: TGTGCCAGCAGCCTAAAGGGGCTAGCGGGAGTTCAGGGCGGCACAGATACGCAGTATTTT.

The V call is TRBV27, the J call TRBJ2-5; 7 bases line up with TRBD2. The CDR3 totals 14 residues. Germline CDR1 MNHEY, CDR2 SMNVEV (reference sequence). With V trimmed by 5 bases and J by 4 bases, 7 bases remained unmatched. CDR3 bases: TGTGCCAGCAGTCCCAAGACTAGCAGAGAGACCCAGTACTTC. Protein: CASSPKTSRETQYF.

The chain employs TRBV10-2 and TRBJ2-2, with a weak D call TRBD1 (6 bases). The V gene's germline CDR1 is WSHSY and CDR2 SAAADI. The CDR3 totals 15 residues. The ends were cut back, 8 bases at V and 2 bases at J, with 15 bases in the middle. This CDR3 reads CASGRQELNTGELFF. The CDR3 DNA reads as TGCGCCAGCGGAAGACAGGAACTTAACACCGGGGAGCTGTTTTTT.

The sample holds many counts of this clonotype. The DNA of the CDR3 is TGTGCCAGCAGCTTAAAAAGGCAGAGTTATGGCTACACCTTC. Protein: CASSLKRQSYGYTF. V is TRBV7-8 and J is TRBJ1-2; D unresolved. The germline V gene encodes CDR1 SGHVS and CDR2 FQNEAQ. The CDR3 is 14 residues long. Trimming took 2 bases from V and 5 from J, leaving 12 bases between them. Full variable domain (outside the CDR3, taken from reference TRBV7-8 and TRBJ1-2): GAGVSQSPRYKVAKRGQDVALRCDPISGHVSLFWYQQALGQGPEFLTYFQNEAQLDKSGLPSDRFFAERPEGSVSTLKIQRTQQEDSAVYLCASSLKRQSYGYTFGSGTRLTVV.

This clonotype was observed a handful of times. The conserved closing phenylalanine or tryptophan is absent in this CDR3, likely reflecting a read error. The chain employs TRBV20-1 and TRBJ2-7; TRBD2 might be the D (5 bases). The germline CDR1 and CDR2 sequences are DFQATT and SNEGSKA (reference sequence). There are 16 residues in the CDR3. V was cut by 4 bases and J by 0 bases, with 19 bases left in between. The CDR3 coding sequence is TGCAGTGCTACTCTAGAGATGCGGGCCGTCTCCTACGAGCAGTACTCC. As protein: CSATLEMRAVSYEQYS.

In regard to this clonotype: The junction differs from germline at one of its ends, possibly a read error. V is TRBV3-1 and J is TRBJ1-5; no clear D gene. The CDR3 runs 14 residues. Germline assignment: CDR1 LGHDT and CDR2 YNNKEL (reference sequence). The CDR3 coding sequence is TGTGCCAGCAGCCAGGTGCCTGGGGTTCAGCCCCGGCATTTT. Translation: CASSQVPGVQPRHF.

This clonotype was observed at least ten times. The rearrangement links TRBV2 to TRBJ1-5; perhaps TRBD1 as D (6 bases). The CDR3 runs to 13 residues. Germline assignment: CDR1 SNHLY and CDR2 FYNNEI. V was cut by 10 bases and J by 0 bases, with 10 bases left in between. The CDR3 region is CAIRQDSNQPQHF. In DNA form, the CDR3 reads TGTGCCATAAGACAGGATAGCAATCAGCCCCAGCATTTT. Based on the CDR3 plus reference TRBV2 and TRBJ1-5, the full variable domain is EPEVTQTPSHQVTQMGQEVILRCVPISNHLYFYWYRQILGQKVEFLVSFYNNEISEKSEIFDDQFSVERPDGSNFTLKIRSTKLEDSAMYFCAIRQDSNQPQHFGDGTRLSIL.

CDR3 loop: CASSLELAGVEQFF. In DNA, the CDR3 is TGTGCCAGCAGCTTAGAACTAGCGGGGGTTGAGCAGTTCTTC. The V gene is TRBV7-9, the J gene TRBJ2-1; 11 nucleotides align to TRBD2. V trimming: 1 base; J trimming: 9 bases; junction bases outside the gene matches: 2. From germline, CDR1 is SEHNR and CDR2 FQNEAQ (reference sequence). The CDR3 consists of 14 residues. The entire variable domain, with the rest obtained from reference TRBV7-9 and TRBJ2-1, is as follows: DTGVSQNPRHKITKRGQNVTFRCDPISEHNRLYWYRQTLGQGPEFLTYFQNEAQLEKSRLLSDRFSAERPKGSFSTLEIQRTEQGDSAMYLCASSLELAGVEQFFGPGTRLTVL.

This clonotype was picked up many times. The chain is built from TRBV2 and TRBJ2-3, with a tentative D call TRBD2 (6 bases). This CDR3 has 15 residues. CDR1 and CDR2 (germline): SNHLY, FYNNEI. Trimming cost V 3 bases and J 1 base, with 11 bases left between them. DNA of the CDR3: TGTGCCAGCAGTGAGGGGGGAAGCGGCACAGATACGCAGTATTTT. Its translation: CASSEGGSGTDTQYF.

This clonotype was observed many times. V is TRBV7-8 and J is TRBJ1-5; tentatively, D is TRBD1 (6 bases). The CDR3 is made up of 18 amino acids. Germline CDR1 SGHVS, CDR2 FQNEAQ. V lost 5 bases, J lost 1 base, and 21 bases lay in between. CDR3 nucleotides: TGTGCCAGCAGCCCCCGGGTGTGGGGGCGCAGCAGCAATCAGCCCCAGCATTTT. Translated, it gives CASSPRVWGRSSNQPQHF.

The gene calls are TRBV11-2 and TRBJ2-2; D assignment may be TRBD1 or TRBD2 (5 bases each). The CDR3 runs to 16 residues. Germline CDR1 reads SGHAT; CDR2 reads FQNNGV. V lost 0 bases, J lost 3 bases, and 11 bases lay in between. In DNA form, the CDR3 reads TGTGCCAGCAGCTTAGAACGGGGCGTACACACCGGGGAGCTGTTTTTT. It codes for CASSLERGVHTGELFF. Full variable domain (outside the CDR3, taken from reference TRBV11-2 and TRBJ2-2): EAGVAQSPRYKIIEKRQSVAFWCNPISGHATLYWYQQILGQGPKLLIQFQNNGVVDDSQLPKDRFSAERLKGVDSTLKIQPAKLEDSAVYLCASSLERGVHTGELFFGEGSRLTVL.

The chain recombines TRBV29-1 with TRBJ2-1; D unresolved. V gave up 5 bases and J gave up 1 base, with 18 bases separating them. This CDR3 has 16 residues. Germline CDR1 is SQVTM and CDR2 is ANQGSEA. The CDR3 is CSVKSNPYGSYNEQFF. DNA of the CDR3: TGCAGCGTTAAGTCGAATCCCTACGGGTCCTACAATGAGCAGTTCTTC.

This clonotype was observed many times. V gene TRBV7-9 combines with J gene TRBJ2-7, with D unclear. V was clipped by 1 base and J by 1 base, with 11 bases between them. Germline lookup yields CDR1 SEHNR and CDR2 FQNEAQ (reference sequence). The CDR3 length is 15 residues. The CDR3 loop is CASSLETPWSYEQYF. The CDR3 DNA follows: TGTGCCAGCAGCTTAGAGACACCCTGGTCCTACGAGCAGTACTTC.

This clonotype has a single count. This chain joins TRBV5-5 and TRBJ2-1; maybe TRBD1 (7 bases). The CDR3 is made up of 18 amino acids. With 0 bases removed from V and 6 bases from J, the gap between germline ends came to 22 bases. CDR1 is SGHKS, CDR2 YYEKEE, per germline (reference sequence). This CDR3 reads CASSLVRSGPQGTNEQFF. The CDR3 DNA is TGTGCCAGCAGCTTGGTCCGGAGCGGGCCACAGGGGACCAATGAGCAGTTCTTC.

The chain couples TRBV16 to TRBJ1-3, with no clear D. V was cut by 1 base and J by 0 bases, with 7 bases left in between. Germline-derived CDR1 and CDR2 are KGHSY and FQNENV. The CDR3 consists of 15 residues. The CDR3 coding sequence is TGTGCCAGCAGCCAATACCAGTCCTCTGGAAACACCATATATTTT. It specifies CASSQYQSSGNTIYF.

The chain joins TRBV18 to TRBJ2-7; maybe TRBD1 (5 bases). V was clipped by 8 bases and J by 6 bases, with 17 bases between them. Germline V gives CDR1 KGHSH, CDR2 LQKENI. This CDR3 contains 13 residues. As DNA, the CDR3 is TGTGCCAGCACGAAACAGGCCTCCCTCGAGCAGTACTTC. Translating gives CASTKQASLEQYF.

This clonotype has more than one count but fewer than ten. This chain links TRBV19 with TRBJ1-2; 8 nucleotides agree with TRBD1. The CDR3 is 13 amino acids. After removal of 6 bases from V and 5 bases from J, the junction contained 5 bases not matched to a gene. The germline gives CDR1 LNHDA, CDR2 SQIVND (reference sequence). CDR3 residues: CASSRDRIYGYTF. The CDR3 nucleotides read TGTGCCAGTAGCCGGGACAGGATATATGGCTACACCTTC.

The chain links TRBV11-1 to TRBJ1-5; 8 nucleotides align to TRBD1. Germline V lookup: CDR1 SGHAT, CDR2 FQDESV (reference sequence). This CDR3 has 18 residues. Unmatched junction bases numbered 12, after V lost 5 bases and J lost 0 bases. CDR3 coding DNA: TGTGCCAGCAGCCACGGACAGGGCATTGCCTATAGCAATCAGCCCCAGCATTTT. It specifies CASSHGQGIAYSNQPQHF.

With respect to this clonotype: The junction departs from germline at one end; a sequencing error may be responsible. CDR3 in amino acids: CAIGDPNPGELFF. In nucleotides, the CDR3 is TGTGCCATCGGGGACCCGAACCCCGGGGAGCTGTTTTTT. The rearrangement uses TRBV6-2 or TRBV6-3 and TRBJ2-2; D is perhaps TRBD1 or TRBD2 (5 bases each). The CDR3 is 13 residues long. CDR1 and CDR2 (germline): MNHEY, SVGEGT.

The genes are TRBV5-1 and TRBJ2-7, with 7 bases identical to TRBD2. The CDR3 totals 14 residues. Germline V gene sequence: CDR1 SGHRS, CDR2 YFSETQ. V trimming: 2 bases; J trimming: 3 bases; junction bases outside the gene matches: 5. CDR3 bases: TGCGCCAGCAGCTTTTCTAGCGGTGACTACGAGCAGTACTTC. Translating it yields CASSFSSGDYEQYF.

The chain combines TRBV19 with TRBJ1-2; 8 positions match TRBD1. The CDR3 spans 15 residues. Germline V lookup: CDR1 LNHDA, CDR2 SQIVND (reference sequence). The V segment lost 3 bases and the J segment 5 bases; nucleotides outside the gene matches: 8. CDR3 coding DNA: TGTGCCAGTAGTATCCCCACAGGGGGAACGTATGGCTACACCTTC. Translated, it gives CASSIPTGGTYGYTF. The whole variable domain, filled in from reference TRBV19 and TRBJ1-2, reads DGGITQSPKYLFRKEGQNVTLSCEQNLNHDAMYWYRQDPGQGLRLIYYSQIVNDFQKGDIAEGYSVSREKKESFPLTVTSAQKNPTAFYLCASSIPTGGTYGYTFGSGTRLTVV.

This clonotype was picked up many times. The chain recombines TRBV20-1 with TRBJ2-7; 10 bases line up with TRBD1. The V segment lost 6 bases and the J segment 6 bases; nucleotides outside the gene matches: 11. Germline V gene sequence: CDR1 DFQATT, CDR2 SNEGSKA (reference sequence). The CDR3 spans 14 residues. The CDR3 here is CSALPGQGFSEQYF. Here the CDR3 DNA reads TGCAGTGCACTTCCGGGACAGGGGTTTTCCGAGCAGTACTTC.

This clonotype was counted ten times or more. The chain joins TRBV12-3 or TRBV12-4 to TRBJ1-4; a weak D match, TRBD1 (6 bases). The CDR3 has 13 amino acids. Trimming stripped 8 bases from V and 5 bases from J, with 12 bases between. DNA of the CDR3: TGTGCCAGCCAACGGACAGAAAATGAAAAACTGTTTTTT. Its translation: CASQRTENEKLFF.

V usage is TRBV27 and J usage is TRBJ2-3, with D hard to call. Germline V gives CDR1 MNHEY, CDR2 SMNVEV (reference sequence). V lost 4 bases and J lost 4, with 3 bases in between. The CDR3 loop spans 11 amino acids. CDR3 residues: CASSWSDTQYF. CDR3 sequence (DNA): TGTGCCAGCAGTTGGTCAGATACGCAGTATTTT.

The V gene is TRBV6-1, the J gene TRBJ2-1, with TRBD2 identical over 11 bases. The CDR3 is made up of 16 amino acids. The trim removed 8 bases at V and 6 bases at J, leaving 12 bases unmatched. Germline CDR1 MNHNS, CDR2 SASEGT. DNA of the CDR3: TGTGCCAGCGCTAGGAATAGCGGGGGGGGAGGCAATGAGCAGTTCTTC. Translation: CASARNSGGGGNEQFF.

About this clonotype: The germline gene is not matched at one end of the junction; a read error may be the cause. The rearrangement uses TRBV30 and TRBJ1-2; D call uncertain. Germline values: CDR1 GTSNPN, CDR2 SVGIG (reference sequence). The CDR3 is 12 residues long. The CDR3 DNA reads TGTGCCTGGAGCGCCGGACCTTATGGCTGCACCTTC. It codes for CAWSAGPYGCTF.

CDR3 nucleotides: TGTGCCAGCATCCCTCTCGCCTCCACCGGGGAGCTGTTTTTT. Protein sequence: CASIPLASTGELFF. The V gene is TRBV2, the J gene TRBJ2-2; no definite D call. CDR1 and CDR2 from the germline V gene are SNHLY and FYNNEI. V shed 7 bases and J shed 4 bases, with 13 bases lying between them. The CDR3 runs to 14 residues.

This clonotype was picked up a small number of times. The chain uses TRBV20-1 and TRBJ2-1; weak D call: TRBD1 (6 bases). V gave up 6 bases and J gave up 6 bases, with 21 bases separating them. CDR1 is DFQATT, CDR2 SNEGSKA, per germline (reference sequence). The CDR3 sequence is 15 residues long. The CDR3 reads CSAKPGHGTGNEQFF. In nucleotides, the CDR3 is TGCAGTGCAAAACCGGGACACGGGACGGGCAATGAGCAGTTCTTC.